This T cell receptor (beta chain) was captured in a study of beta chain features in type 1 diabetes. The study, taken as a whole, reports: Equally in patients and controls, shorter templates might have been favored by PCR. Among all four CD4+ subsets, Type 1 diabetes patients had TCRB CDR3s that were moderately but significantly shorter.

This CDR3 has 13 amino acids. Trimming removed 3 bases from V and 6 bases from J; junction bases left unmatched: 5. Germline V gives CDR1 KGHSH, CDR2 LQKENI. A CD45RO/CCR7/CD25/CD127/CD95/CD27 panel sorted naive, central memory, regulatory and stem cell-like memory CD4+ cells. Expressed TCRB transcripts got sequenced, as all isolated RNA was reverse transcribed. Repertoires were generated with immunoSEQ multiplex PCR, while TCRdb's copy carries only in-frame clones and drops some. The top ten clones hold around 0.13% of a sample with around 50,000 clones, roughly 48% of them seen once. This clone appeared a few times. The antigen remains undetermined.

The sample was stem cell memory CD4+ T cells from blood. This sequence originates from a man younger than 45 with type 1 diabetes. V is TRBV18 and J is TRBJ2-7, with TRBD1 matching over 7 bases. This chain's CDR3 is CASSPRQGPEQYF. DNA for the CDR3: TGTGCCAGCTCACCTAGACAGGGCCCCGAGCAGTACTTC.